The 20 T cell receptor beta chains given below trace back to one sample, sequenced in a study of CD8+ T cells in alopecia areata. Specified treatment: oral pan-JAK inhibitor, 5-10 mg twice daily. Once RNA had been extracted, it was reverse transcribed into cDNA to act as the sequencing template. Method: immunoSEQ multiplex PCR; TCRdb's copy keeps in-frame clones and lacks some. The top ten hold approximately 1% of the sample, which has around 180,000 clones, about three fifths seen once. The sequencing used CD4+ T cells sorted from blood, collected at week 24, from a patient treated with tofacitinib. The receptors stem from a human donor with alopecia areata.

In its sample, this clone was seen a few times. The CDR3 DNA reads as TGTGCCAGCAGCTTAGGGTCCGGACGAGATACGCAGTATTTT. Its translation is CASSLGSGRDTQYF. The J gene is TRBJ2-3, the V gene TRBV7-9; D is ambiguous. The CDR3 loop spans 14 amino acids. Germline assignment: CDR1 SEHNR and CDR2 FQNEAQ (reference sequence). V was shortened by 1 base and J by 5 bases, with 10 bases between the two germline ends.

This clone showed up just a few times. This chain joins TRBV30 and TRBJ1-6; the D gene is possibly TRBD1 (5 bases). The CDR3 is made up of 14 amino acids. Germline loops: CDR1 GTSNPN, CDR2 SVGIG (reference sequence). V lost 0 bases and J lost 7, with 10 bases in between. The CDR3 protein is CAWSVPAGNSPLHF. As DNA, the CDR3 is TGTGCCTGGAGTGTACCTGCAGGGAATTCACCCCTCCACTTT.

The chain uses TRBV7-2 and TRBJ2-5, with 9 bases matching TRBD2. The J call may be faulty, since TRBJ2-7 better matches the DNA end. The germline CDR1 and CDR2 sequences are SGHTA and FQGNSA. The CDR3 has 15 amino acids. The CDR3 spells CASSLGGLASYEQYF. CDR3 in DNA: TGTGCCAGCAGCTTAGGGGGACTAGCTTCCTACGAGCAGTACTTC.

The CDR3 sequence: CASRRQFNQPQHF. The CDR3 DNA reads as TGTGCCAGCAGGAGGCAGTTCAATCAGCCCCAGCATTTT. The chain combines TRBV2 with TRBJ1-5; unclear D gene. In germline, CDR1 is SNHLY, CDR2 FYNNEI. The V end lost 6 bases, the J end lost 3 bases, and 9 bases lay between the germline ends. The length of the CDR3 is 13 residues.

This clone was picked up many times. The V gene is TRBV7-9, the J gene TRBJ2-3; D ambiguous. Per germline, CDR1 SEHNR and CDR2 FQNEAQ (reference sequence). The CDR3 has 16 residues. Between the trimmed V and J ends, which lost 8 bases and 1 base, there was a span of 19 bases. The CDR3 reads CASGPSGLIGTDTQYF. CDR3 nucleotide sequence: TGTGCCAGCGGCCCCTCGGGTCTCATAGGCACAGATACGCAGTATTTT.

This clone has more than one count but fewer than ten. CDR3 region: CAWSIAHEQFF. For the CDR3, the DNA is TGTGCCTGGAGTATAGCGCATGAGCAGTTCTTC. The chain links TRBV30 to TRBJ2-1, with TRBD2 as a possible D gene (5 bases). The ends were cut back, 2 bases at V and 8 bases at J, with 7 bases in the middle. The CDR3 runs to 11 residues. Looked up from germline, CDR1 is GTSNPN and CDR2 is SVGIG (reference sequence).

Only one count was recorded for this clone. The V gene is TRBV15, the J gene TRBJ1-2; a weak D match, TRBD1 (6 bases). Trimming removed 2 bases from V and 2 bases from J, with 15 bases in between. This CDR3 comprises 16 residues. Germline V gene sequence: CDR1 LNHNV, CDR2 YYDKDF (reference sequence). CDR3 loop: CATSRTTGLSNYGYTF. Written as DNA, the CDR3 is TGTGCCACCAGCAGAACAACAGGGCTCTCGAACTATGGCTACACCTTC.

The chain recombines TRBV27 with TRBJ2-5; 7 nucleotides agree with TRBD1. The V gene's germline CDR1 is MNHEY and CDR2 SMNVEV (reference sequence). The V segment lost 4 bases and the J segment 1 base; nucleotides outside the gene matches: 6. The CDR3 length is 15 residues. The CDR3 region is CASSSWTGIQETQYF. As DNA, the CDR3 is TGTGCCAGCAGTTCCTGGACAGGAATCCAAGAGACCCAGTACTTC.

The V gene is TRBV5-1, the J gene TRBJ2-1; 14 nucleotides align to TRBD2. The junction had 8 bases not matched to a gene; V was cut back by 2 bases and J by 1 base. The length of the CDR3 is 19 residues. From germline, CDR1 is SGHRS and CDR2 YFSETQ. The chain's CDR3 is CASSLWTSGGIVSYNEQFF. CDR3 DNA sequence: TGCGCCAGCAGCTTATGGACTAGCGGGGGGATCGTGTCCTACAATGAGCAGTTCTTC.

This clone came up a few times. CDR3 sequence: CASEQGADYGYTF. The CDR3 DNA sequence: TGTGCCAGCGAACAGGGGGCGGACTATGGCTACACCTTC. The V call is TRBV19, the J call TRBJ1-2, with 9 bases lining up with TRBD1. The CDR3 sequence is 13 residues long. Trimming cost V 9 bases and J 3 bases; bases outside gene matches: 5. CDR1 is LNHDA, CDR2 SQIVND, per germline (reference sequence).

This sequence joins TRBV30 and TRBJ1-1; D is perhaps TRBD1 (5 bases). This CDR3 is 12 amino acids long. The V end lost 4 bases, the J end lost 3 bases, and 9 bases lay between the germline ends. Germline V lookup: CDR1 GTSNPN, CDR2 SVGIG (reference sequence). CDR3 sequence reads: CAWTARDTEAFF. The CDR3 nucleotides read TGTGCCTGGACCGCCAGGGACACTGAAGCTTTCTTT.

As to this clone: The same CDR3 arises from other DNA sequences in this sample as well. The rearrangement uses TRBV29-1 and TRBJ2-1; D not resolved. Trimming pared 3 bases from V and 6 bases from J, leaving 6 bases between. In germline, CDR1 is SQVTM, CDR2 ANQGSEA. This CDR3 comprises 11 residues. The CDR3 coding sequence is TGCAGCGTTGATCCCCCCAATGAGCAGTTCTTC. Protein: CSVDPPNEQFF.

The chain couples TRBV19 to TRBJ2-1; D is unresolved. The CDR3 runs 18 residues. Germline-derived CDR1 and CDR2 are LNHDA and SQIVND (reference sequence). Trimming left V 2 bases short and J 9 bases short, with 26 bases between. The CDR3 coding sequence is TGTGCCAGTAGTATACCCGACGGGCTCCTCGGTTTTAGGGCTGAGCAGTTCTTC. Protein sequence: CASSIPDGLLGFRAEQFF.

The table lists this clone with a few counts. DNA of the CDR3: TGTGCCTGGAGTAGTGGCAGGGCCTACGAGCAGTACTTC. Amino acid sequence: CAWSSGRAYEQYF. The V and J genes are TRBV30 and TRBJ2-7; weak D call: TRBD1 (5 bases). Germline-derived CDR1 and CDR2 are GTSNPN and SVGIG (reference sequence). Trimming took off 2 bases at V and 2 bases at J, with 10 bases between the two ends. The length of the CDR3 is 13 residues.

The chain couples TRBV29-1 to TRBJ1-2; D uncertain. Looked up from germline, CDR1 is SQVTM and CDR2 is ANQGSEA. The length of the CDR3 is 11 residues. V lost 8 bases and J 9 bases, leaving 16 bases between the germline ends. The CDR3 region has the DNA TGCAGCTACAGAGGCGAGAGAAGCTACACCTTC. It translates to CSYRGERSYTF.

This clone appeared a single time. The chain carries TRBV18 and TRBJ1-4; TRBD1 agrees at 12 bases. CDR1 KGHSH and CDR2 LQKENI come from the germline V gene. This CDR3 spans 16 amino acids. The trim removed 3 bases at V and 5 bases at J, leaving 4 bases unmatched. As DNA, the CDR3 is TGTGCCAGCTCACCGGGGACAGGGGGCACCAATGAAAAACTGTTTTTT. This gives the protein CASSPGTGGTNEKLFF. Full variable domain (rest looked up from reference TRBV18 and TRBJ1-4): NAGVMQNPRHLVRRRGQEARLRCSPMKGHSHVYWYRQLPEEGLKFMVYLQKENIIDESGMPKERFSAEFPKEGPSILRIQQVVRGDSAAYFCASSPGTGGTNEKLFFGSGTQLSVL.

V and J are TRBV30 and TRBJ2-4; D remains unclear. Trimming took off 3 bases at V and 8 bases at J, with 14 bases between the two ends. The CDR3 sequence is 13 residues long. Germline V gene sequence: CDR1 GTSNPN, CDR2 SVGIG (reference sequence). CDR3 coding DNA: TGTGCCTGGAGCCCCGAGCTTGGGGACATTCAGTACTTC. Translation: CAWSPELGDIQYF.

This sequence joins TRBV29-1 and TRBJ1-2; TRBD1 aligns across 8 bases. Unmatched junction bases numbered 10, after V lost 5 bases and J lost 8 bases. Per germline, CDR1 SQVTM and CDR2 ANQGSEA. This CDR3 spans 13 amino acids. The CDR3 coding sequence is TGCAGCGTTCCAACGACAGGGGATTGGGGCTACACCTTC. Translating it yields CSVPTTGDWGYTF. Complete variable domain (other parts from reference TRBV29-1 and TRBJ1-2): SAVISQKPSRDICQRGTSLTIQCQVDSQVTMMFWYRQQPGQSLTLIATANQGSEATYESGFVIDKFPISRPNLTFSTLTVSNMSPEDSSIYLCSVPTTGDWGYTFGSGTRLTVV.

The V and J genes are TRBV5-6 and TRBJ2-7; D is possibly TRBD1 or TRBD2 (5 bases each). V lost 2 bases to trimming and J lost 4 bases, with 13 bases between them. Germline V gives CDR1 SGHDT, CDR2 YYEEEE. The CDR3 runs 14 residues. The CDR3 coding sequence is TGTGCCAGCAGCTTCCAGGGACCATCGTACGAGCAGTACTTC. Residues: CASSFQGPSYEQYF.

The rearrangement joins TRBV29-1 to TRBJ1-6; 7 bases match TRBD1. The CDR3 consists of 11 residues. Germline CDR1 SQVTM, CDR2 ANQGSEA. With V trimmed by 1 base and J by 19 bases, 7 bases remained unmatched. The CDR3 loop reads CSVEGPTGEHF. CDR3 DNA sequence: TGCAGCGTTGAAGGGCCAACAGGGGAACACTTT.